Below are 25 T cell receptor beta chains sequenced from a single sample in a study of blood T cell repertoires in COVID-19. Libraries were prepared by immunoSEQ multiplex PCR; TCRdb keeps only in-frame clonotypes and omits some of them. The sample has roughly 70,000 clones, about 90% seen once; the top ten hold around 0.47%. The sample taken for sequencing was peripheral blood. These receptor sequences come from a man in his fifties with COVID-19, enrolled during active disease.

V gene TRBV19 combines with J gene TRBJ1-5, with D possibly being TRBD1 (6 bases). Trimming took 5 bases from V and 3 from J, leaving 17 bases between them. The CDR3 covers 16 residues. Germline CDR1 reads LNHDA; CDR2 reads SQIVND (reference sequence). The CDR3: CASSLNPGHYNQPQHF. CDR3 sequence (DNA): TGTGCCAGTAGTCTAAACCCGGGACATTACAATCAGCCCCAGCATTTT. Together with reference TRBV19 and TRBJ1-5, the CDR3 gives the full variable domain: DGGITQSPKYLFRKEGQNVTLSCEQNLNHDAMYWYRQDPGQGLRLIYYSQIVNDFQKGDIAEGYSVSREKKESFPLTVTSAQKNPTAFYLCASSLNPGHYNQPQHFGDGTRLSIL.

This clone was seen a few times. The chain is built from TRBV7-6 and TRBJ1-1, with 8 bases lining up with TRBD1. The ends lost 2 bases at V and 1 base at J; junction bases unmatched: 3. Per germline, CDR1 SGHVS and CDR2 FNYEAQ. The CDR3 spans 15 residues. CDR3: CASSLLQGANTEAFF. In DNA form, the CDR3 reads TGTGCCAGCAGCTTACTCCAGGGGGCGAACACTGAAGCTTTCTTT.

J is TRBJ1-1 and V is TRBV15; unclear D gene. CDR1 is LNHNV and CDR2 is YYDKDF in the germline V gene (reference sequence). The CDR3 sequence is 12 residues long. V dropped 0 bases and J dropped 6 bases, with 5 bases sitting between them. The CDR3 nucleotides are TGTGCCACCAGCAGAGATAGAGCTGAAGCTTTCTTT. Protein: CATSRDRAEAFF.

The chain combines TRBV7-3 with TRBJ2-3; 11 nucleotides agree with TRBD2. J gave up 4 bases and V 5 bases, and 8 bases lay outside the gene matches. CDR1 and CDR2 from the germline V gene are SGHTA and FQGTGA. CDR3 length: 16 amino acids. The CDR3: CASSDETSGTADTQYF. The CDR3 bases are TGTGCCAGCAGCGACGAGACTAGCGGGACCGCAGATACGCAGTATTTT.

The V gene is TRBV19, the J gene TRBJ1-1; D might be TRBD1 (5 bases). The germline gives CDR1 LNHDA, CDR2 SQIVND (reference sequence). The CDR3 is 12 residues long. The germline V and J ends were trimmed by 8 bases and 4 bases, with 11 bases remaining between them. The CDR3 sequence is CASSGKLTEAFF. The CDR3 DNA sequence: TGTGCCAGTTCAGGGAAACTCACTGAAGCTTTCTTT.

V is TRBV5-1 and J is TRBJ2-1, with 8 nucleotides matching TRBD2. V lost 0 bases and J lost 7; bases outside the gene matches: 3. This CDR3 spans 14 amino acids. Germline assignment: CDR1 SGHRS and CDR2 YFSETQ. In DNA, the CDR3 is TGCGCCAGCAGCTTGGACGGGACTAGTAATGAGCAGTTCTTC. Protein sequence: CASSLDGTSNEQFF.

This sequence joins TRBV7-3 and TRBJ2-1, with 10 bases that match TRBD1. CDR3 size: 16 residues. CDR1 and CDR2 (germline): SGHTA, FQGTGA. The trim removed 5 bases at V and 1 base at J, leaving 5 bases unmatched. DNA of the CDR3: TGTGCCAGCAGCCGCGGGACAGGGGCGTCCTACAATGAGCAGTTCTTC. Translating gives CASSRGTGASYNEQFF.

The chain couples TRBV19 to TRBJ1-4; no reliable D call. This CDR3 spans 15 amino acids. Trimming pared 6 bases from V and 0 bases from J, leaving 11 bases between. Germline V lookup: CDR1 LNHDA, CDR2 SQIVND (reference sequence). CDR3 nucleotides: TGTGCCAGTAGCGGTTACAGCCCAACTAATGAAAAACTGTTTTTT. It translates to CASSGYSPTNEKLFF.

In DNA, the CDR3 is TGTGCCAGCAGCCGGAAAAGGAGGTCCTACGAGCAGTACTTC. Protein: CASSRKRRSYEQYF. V gene TRBV5-8 combines with J gene TRBJ2-7; perhaps TRBD2 as D (5 bases). This CDR3 has 14 amino acids. V lost 4 bases, J lost 1 base, and 12 bases lay in between. The germline CDR1 and CDR2 sequences are SGHTS and YDEGEE.

CDR3 amino acids: CSVESFQETQYF. The CDR3 nucleotides are TGCAGCGTTGAATCCTTCCAAGAGACCCAGTACTTC. The chain uses TRBV29-1 and TRBJ2-5; no clear D gene. This CDR3 has 12 residues. Trimming cost V 2 bases and J 1 base, with 5 bases left between them. Germline assignment: CDR1 SQVTM and CDR2 ANQGSEA.

The rearrangement uses TRBV3-1 (or the pseudogene TRBV3-2) and TRBJ1-2; TRBD1 might be the D (6 bases). Trimming pared 4 bases from V and 2 bases from J, leaving 8 bases between. This CDR3 is built from 13 residues. From germline, CDR1 is LGHDT and CDR2 YNNKEL (reference sequence). CDR3 nucleotide sequence: TGTGCCAGCAGCCCTACAGGGAACTATGGCTACACCTTC. Translating it yields CASSPTGNYGYTF.

The V call is TRBV20-1, the J call TRBJ2-5; D is unclear. The germline V gene has CDR1 DFQATT and CDR2 SNEGSKA (reference sequence). The CDR3 runs 11 residues. Trimming took off 0 bases at V and 7 bases at J, with 6 bases between the two ends. The CDR3 sequence is CSARDYPTQYF. CDR3 DNA sequence: TGCAGTGCTAGAGATTATCCGACCCAGTACTTC.

The V call is TRBV5-4, the J call TRBJ2-3; D is possibly TRBD2 (7 bases). V lost 2 bases and J 5 bases, leaving 15 bases between the germline ends. CDR1 SGHNT and CDR2 YYREEE come from the germline V gene (reference sequence). This CDR3 spans 15 amino acids. This CDR3 reads CASSFGGRARDTQYF. The CDR3 bases are TGTGCCAGCAGCTTCGGGGGGCGAGCTAGAGATACGCAGTATTTT.

V gene TRBV14 combines with J gene TRBJ1-2; D is ambiguous. Trimming removed 0 bases from V and 4 bases from J, with 12 bases in between. Germline V lookup: CDR1 SGHDN, CDR2 FVKESK. This CDR3 comprises 15 residues. The CDR3 here is CASSQDDVGGYGYTF. The CDR3 nucleotides are TGTGCCAGCAGCCAAGATGACGTAGGAGGCTATGGCTACACCTTC.

V usage is TRBV18 and J usage is TRBJ2-5, with 12 positions matching TRBD1. Unmatched junction bases numbered 6, after V lost 0 bases and J lost 7 bases. Germline CDR1 and CDR2: KGHSH and LQKENI. The CDR3 totals 16 residues. CDR3 residues: CASSPPGQGAVGTQYF. In DNA form, the CDR3 reads TGTGCCAGCTCACCACCGGGACAGGGGGCAGTAGGGACCCAGTACTTC.

The rearrangement links TRBV6-5 to TRBJ2-7, with 12 positions matching TRBD1. Germline CDR1 is MNHEY and CDR2 is SVGAGI. The V gene end was trimmed by 6 bases and the J gene end by 5 bases; junction bases not matched to a gene: 8. The CDR3 is 15 residues long. CDR3 residues: CASRSGTGGFHEQYF. The CDR3 nucleotides read TGTGCCAGCAGGTCCGGGACAGGGGGCTTCCACGAGCAGTACTTC.

This clone came up once. The J gene is TRBJ2-3, the V gene TRBV2; the D is unclear. The CDR3 length is 14 residues. V lost 2 bases and J 1 base, leaving 7 bases between the germline ends. Per germline, CDR1 SNHLY and CDR2 FYNNEI. CDR3 DNA: TGTGCCAGCAGTGAAACCTCAGGCACAGATACGCAGTATTTT. Translated, it gives CASSETSGTDTQYF.

The V call is TRBV28, the J call TRBJ2-7; 7 bases fit TRBD1. The junction had 8 bases not matched to a gene; V was cut back by 3 bases and J by 0 bases. Germline V lookup: CDR1 MDHEN, CDR2 SYDVKM. The CDR3 runs 16 residues. The CDR3 reads CASSLEVEGASYEQYF. In nucleotides, the CDR3 is TGTGCCAGCAGTTTGGAAGTTGAGGGGGCCTCCTACGAGCAGTACTTC.

The chain carries TRBV7-9 and TRBJ2-3; the D gene is possibly TRBD2 (6 bases). CDR1 is SEHNR and CDR2 is FQNEAQ in the germline V gene (reference sequence). V shed 0 bases and J shed 2 bases, with 9 bases lying between them. The length of the CDR3 is 15 residues. The CDR3 is CASSLAAGTTDTQYF. The CDR3, as DNA: TGTGCCAGCAGCTTAGCGGCGGGAACCACAGATACGCAGTATTTT.

This clone appeared a single time. The chain links TRBV28 to TRBJ1-6, with unresolved D. Germline CDR1 reads MDHEN; CDR2 reads SYDVKM. V was trimmed by 3 bases and J by 1 base, leaving 10 bases between them. This CDR3 is built from 16 residues. The DNA of the CDR3 is TGTGCCAGCAGTTTCGAGGGCCTGTCCTATAATTCACCCCTCCACTTT. Translating it yields CASSFEGLSYNSPLHF.

CDR3 nucleotide sequence: TGTGCCAGCAGCTACGCTAGCGGCGAATTCAATGAGCAGTTCTTC. Its protein is CASSYASGEFNEQFF. The chain has TRBV7-9 and TRBJ2-1, with 7 bases aligning to TRBD2. CDR3 length: 15 amino acids. The germline gives CDR1 SEHNR, CDR2 FQNEAQ (reference sequence). V dropped 4 bases and J dropped 6; count of bases not matched to a gene: 9.

In the case of this clone: Other DNA sequences in the same sample also yield this CDR3. The genes are TRBV2 and TRBJ1-6; D gene uncertain. Germline CDR1 SNHLY, CDR2 FYNNEI. V was cut by 1 base and J by 4 bases, with 5 bases left in between. This CDR3 contains 14 residues. CDR3 DNA sequence: TGTGCCAGCAGTGAAGGTCAATATAATTCACCCCTCCACTTT. This codes for CASSEGQYNSPLHF.

CDR3: CASSTGATNEKLFF. CDR3 in DNA: TGTGCCAGTAGCACAGGGGCAACTAATGAAAAACTGTTTTTT. This rearrangement joins TRBV19 to TRBJ1-4; 7 bases fit TRBD1. From germline, CDR1 is LNHDA and CDR2 SQIVND (reference sequence). There are 14 residues in the CDR3. The trim removed 6 bases at V and 0 bases at J, leaving 1 base unmatched.

The chain joins TRBV3-1 (or the pseudogene TRBV3-2) to TRBJ1-5; D gene ambiguous. The ends were cut back, 4 bases at V and 5 bases at J, with 9 bases in the middle. From germline, CDR1 is LGHDT and CDR2 YNNKEL (reference sequence). This CDR3 is built from 13 residues. The CDR3 here is CASSPDLHQPQHF. CDR3 DNA: TGTGCCAGCAGCCCTGATCTACATCAGCCCCAGCATTTT.

The chain combines TRBV28 with TRBJ2-7; a possible D gene is TRBD1 (6 bases). The V end lost 7 bases, the J end lost 1 base, and 17 bases lay between the germline ends. CDR3 size: 15 residues. The V gene's germline CDR1 is MDHEN and CDR2 SYDVKM. The CDR3 loop is CASKLRGSPSYEQYF. The CDR3 nucleotides are TGTGCCAGCAAGCTGAGGGGGAGTCCTTCCTACGAGCAGTACTTC.